The sequence of this T cell receptor beta chain was determined in a study of OX40 agonist ivuxolimab in advanced cancers. Sequencing used immunoSEQ multiplex PCR; TCRdb keeps in-frame clones, though not all of them. The sample records 20,000 or so clones, more than 75% being singletons. The receptor was isolated from an adult with an advanced solid tumor such as melanoma, head and neck, liver or kidney cancer. This specimen was CD4+ or CD8+ T cells sorted from blood, taken in a trial of the OX40 agonist ivuxolimab.

The CDR3 bases are TGTGCCAGCAGCACAATCTACGAGCAGTACTTC. Its translation is CASSTIYEQYF. This chain joins TRBV6-1 and TRBJ2-7; D not resolved. The V end lost 6 bases, the J end lost 3 bases, and 6 bases lay between the germline ends. This CDR3 region has 11 residues. CDR1 is MNHNS and CDR2 is SASEGT in the germline V gene.